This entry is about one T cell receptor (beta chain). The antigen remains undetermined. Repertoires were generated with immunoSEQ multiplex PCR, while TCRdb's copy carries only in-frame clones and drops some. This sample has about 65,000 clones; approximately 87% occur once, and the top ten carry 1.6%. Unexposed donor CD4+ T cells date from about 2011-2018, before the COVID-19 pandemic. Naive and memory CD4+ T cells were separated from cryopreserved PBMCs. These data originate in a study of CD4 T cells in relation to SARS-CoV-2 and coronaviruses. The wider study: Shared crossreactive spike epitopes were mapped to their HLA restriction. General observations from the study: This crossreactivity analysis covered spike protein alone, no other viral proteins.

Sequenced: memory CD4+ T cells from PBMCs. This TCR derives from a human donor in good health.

This chain's CDR3 is CATSDRGRSSYNEQFF. The CDR3 DNA follows: TGTGCCACCAGTGACCGTGGACGGAGCTCCTACAATGAGCAGTTCTTC. This chain uses TRBV24-1 with TRBJ2-1; D call uncertain. This CDR3 has 16 residues. V lost 4 bases, J lost 0 bases, and 12 bases lay in between. Germline CDR1 reads KGHDR; CDR2 reads SFDVKD.